This TCR beta chain appears in the sequencing data of a study of T-cell memory formation after mild COVID-19. Study findings and constraints: Contracting CD4+ clones lay largely in CM and EM, with CD8+ ones residing in EMRA. The study detected some responding clones in pre-infection memory, suggesting cross-reactive memory joined. The study found balanced CD4/CD8 in clones contracting day 15 to 85 and a CD4+ lean in later expanders.

5'RACE primed from the constant segment yielded TCR alpha and TCR beta cDNA libraries bearing sample barcodes and UMIs. A single record per CDR3 protein comes from TCRdb applying MiXCR to the 5' RACE reads. The data hold roughly 400,000 distinct CDR3 sequences, with more than 15% observed a single time. A note on this clonotype: Its antigen is currently unknown.

The source material was PBMCs or a T cell subset sorted from them (not recorded which). The sequence came from a man younger than 35 who had mild COVID-19 (a few samples of this study predate the infection). Cell type and time point are not known.

CDR3 loop: CSVETGPQETQYF. CDR3 in DNA: TGCAGCGTTGAGACAGGCCCTCAAGAGACCCAGTACTTC. The rearrangement uses TRBV29-1 and TRBJ2-5; TRBD1 is a possible D gene (6 bases). Trimming took 3 bases from V and 2 from J, leaving 10 bases between them. This CDR3 spans 13 amino acids. Germline V gives CDR1 SQVTM, CDR2 ANQGSEA. The full variable domain, with the rest looked up from reference TRBV29-1 and TRBJ2-5, is SAVISQKPSRDICQRGTSLTIQCQVDSQVTMMFWYRQQPGQSLTLIATANQGSEATYESGFVIDKFPISRPNLTFSTLTVSNMSPEDSSIYLCSVETGPQETQYFGPGTRLLVL.